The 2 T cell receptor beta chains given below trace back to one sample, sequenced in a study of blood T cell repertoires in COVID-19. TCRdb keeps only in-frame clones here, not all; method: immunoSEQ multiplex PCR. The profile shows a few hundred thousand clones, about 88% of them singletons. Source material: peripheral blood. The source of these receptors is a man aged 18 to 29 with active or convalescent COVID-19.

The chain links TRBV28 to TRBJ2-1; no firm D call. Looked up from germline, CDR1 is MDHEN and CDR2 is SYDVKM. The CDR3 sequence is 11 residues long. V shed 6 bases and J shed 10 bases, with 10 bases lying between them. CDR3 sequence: CASRRFREQFF. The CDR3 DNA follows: TGTGCCAGCAGGCGTTTTCGGGAGCAGTTCTTC.

The DNA for the CDR3 is TGTGCCAGCAGCTTCACTGCCGGGACTAGCGGTACCTACAATGAGCAGTTCTTC. Amino acids: CASSFTAGTSGTYNEQFF. The rearrangement joins TRBV11-2 to TRBJ2-1; 11 nucleotides line up with TRBD2. V lost 3 bases and J lost 2; bases outside the gene matches: 9. The CDR3 is 18 amino acids. Looked up from germline, CDR1 is SGHAT and CDR2 is FQNNGV.